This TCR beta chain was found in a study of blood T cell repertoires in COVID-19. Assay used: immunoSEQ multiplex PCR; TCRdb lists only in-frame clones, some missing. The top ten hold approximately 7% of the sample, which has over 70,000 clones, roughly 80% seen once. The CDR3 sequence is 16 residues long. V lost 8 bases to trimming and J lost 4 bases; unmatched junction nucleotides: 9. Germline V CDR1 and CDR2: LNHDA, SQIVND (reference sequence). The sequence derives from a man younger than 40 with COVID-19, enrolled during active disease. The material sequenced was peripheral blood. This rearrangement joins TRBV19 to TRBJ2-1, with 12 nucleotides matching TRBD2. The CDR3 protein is CASGGGTSGLYNEQFF. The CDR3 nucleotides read TGTGCCAGTGGTGGTGGGACTAGCGGGCTTTACAATGAGCAGTTCTTC.